A selection of T cell receptor beta chains follows, all from one sample in a study of early T cells in non-severe SARS-CoV-2 infection. TCRdb ran MiXCR on the 5' RACE reads and lists one entry per CDR3 protein. The table has 17,000 or so distinct CDR3 sequences, roughly 5.4% seen once. The material sequenced was whole blood, taken at baseline. Source of these receptors: an adult who was a healthcare worker with PCR-confirmed SARS-CoV-2 infection or an uninfected control (not recorded which). Both conserved end residues are trimmed from each CDR3.

j_gene: TRBJ2-3
v_gene: TRBV5-1
CDR3aa: ASSLGTFRYTLSTDTQY

j_gene: TRBJ2-1
v_gene: TRBV7-6
CDR3aa: ASSLGSGGINEQF

j_gene: TRBJ2-1
v_gene: TRBV29-1
CDR3aa: SGERGYNEQF

j_gene: TRBJ2-3
v_gene: TRBV4-2
CDR3aa: ASSQDRGASTDTQY

j_gene: TRBJ2-7
v_gene: TRBV6-1
CDR3aa: ASTEVPGYEQY

j_gene: TRBJ1-5
v_gene: TRBV5-1
CDR3aa: ASSLTGTGSDQPQH

j_gene: TRBJ1-1
v_gene: TRBV6-4
CDR3aa: ASRDRENTEAF

j_gene: TRBJ1-5
v_gene: TRBV12-3/TRBV12-4
CDR3aa: ASSPTGGDQPQH

j_gene: TRBJ1-4
v_gene: TRBV6-5
CDR3aa: ASSRGMWGELF

j_gene: TRBJ1-2
v_gene: TRBV20-1
CDR3aa: SARLASGEYYGYT

j_gene: TRBJ2-1
v_gene: TRBV7-6
CDR3aa: ASSLVGGREF

j_gene: TRBJ2-6
v_gene: TRBV4-3
CDR3aa: ASSQFGESSGANVLT

j_gene: TRBJ2-2
v_gene: TRBV24-1
CDR3aa: ATSDLGTDTGELF

j_gene: TRBJ2-3
v_gene: TRBV11-2
CDR3aa: ASSLDRTDTQY

j_gene: TRBJ2-7
v_gene: TRBV20-1
CDR3aa: SARFSYEQY

j_gene: TRBJ2-1
v_gene: TRBV6-6
CDR3aa: ASTSKQGSYNEQF

j_gene: TRBJ2-7
v_gene: TRBV20-1
CDR3aa: SARDPSGARYEQY

j_gene: TRBJ1-2
v_gene: TRBV14
CDR3aa: ASSEAGTAYGYT

j_gene: TRBJ2-3
v_gene: TRBV9
CDR3aa: ASSVDMRGDTQY

j_gene: TRBJ2-3
v_gene: TRBV7-2
CDR3aa: ASSLIGTASTDTQY

j_gene: TRBJ2-7
v_gene: TRBV20-1
CDR3aa: SAAGTSAEQY

j_gene: TRBJ1-6
v_gene: TRBV5-4
CDR3aa: ASSLEGSSYNSPLH

j_gene: TRBJ2-2
v_gene: TRBV10-1
CDR3aa: ASSGWETGELF

j_gene: TRBJ1-2
v_gene: TRBV30
CDR3aa: AWSVRGVTGGYT

j_gene: TRBJ1-2
v_gene: TRBV3-1
CDR3aa: ASSRGTTYGYT

j_gene: TRBJ1-6
v_gene: TRBV10-3
CDR3aa: AISPHEGGNNSPLH

j_gene: TRBJ2-7
v_gene: TRBV6-5
CDR3aa: ASRMGLGTYEQY

j_gene: TRBJ1-5
v_gene: TRBV12-5
CDR3aa: ASTGLSAQPQH

j_gene: TRBJ2-5
v_gene: TRBV6-1
CDR3aa: ASSAGLAVETQY

j_gene: TRBJ1-1
v_gene: TRBV7-9
CDR3aa: ASETGMNTEAF